Described below is a single TCR beta chain sequence and its context. It lacks a known antigen. Nothing much larger sits one base from this clone, and base qualities are not available. This entry is derived from a study of blood T cell repertoires in COVID-19 (dated by TCRdb to the early 2020s). Turning to the overall study: Collaborator samples came from the United States, Italy and Spain and covered acute and convalescent phases of COVID-19. Where available, HLA class I and class II types were taken from metadata supplied by the sample provider and were not determined by assay-based typing. A de-identified subject ID, COVID-19 status, age in years and sex were almost always included in the sample metadata. The prospective study material was composed of cDNA or gDNA derived from T cells, B-cell-depleted T cells, or PBMCs. The samples were drawn from the first 160 participants of the ongoing ImmuneRACE study and from about 1,200 subjects provided by 6 global collaborators. The repertoires were released in a freely available public database intended as a resource for research on the immune response to SARS-CoV-2. The dataset comprised deeply sampled blood TCRbeta repertoires from subjects exposed to, actively infected with, or recovered from COVID-19.

Collaborating institutions collected whole blood in K2EDTA tubes following their own protocols. Collaborator samples were shipped for TCRbeta analysis as frozen whole blood, isolated PBMCs, or DNA extracted from either sample type. The CDR3 measures 11 amino acids from cysteine to phenylalanine. The read is trimmed to its CDR3 DNA, 33 bases read in frame from base 1. CDR1 MNHEY and CDR2 SVGEGT are derived from the germline V gene. The V and J ends are trimmed by 6 bases and 6 bases, leaving 7 bases between them. TCRbeta CDR3 regions were amplified from genomic DNA using the immunoSEQ Assay, a bias-controlled multiplex PCR. In the authors' own workflow: The number of nucleated cells in each sample was estimated from the amplification of reference gene primers within the assay. Sequence reads were collapsed and filtered to measure the absolute abundance of every unique TCRbeta CDR3 rearrangement. For each sample, productive Simpson clonality was calculated by taking the square root of Simpson's diversity index across productive rearrangements. The source is immuneACCESS, and TCRdb retained only in-frame sequences with V and J called. Part of the clones is not carried over; for the studies checked, unresolved V genes explain less than half of this, and the remainder is unexplained. V and J calls and clone size are as listed in that table; D and trimming were resolved from the DNA. The table for this sample lists about 110,000 clones; 85% of them were counted only once. The biggest ten clones account for more than 10% of the sample.

General study outcomes and caveats: How much clinical and demographic metadata was included differed by source and by participant, and the metadata was provided uncurated.

This sequence originates from a human donor in a cohort sampled during active COVID-19. What was sequenced was peripheral blood. The V and J genes are TRBV6-2 or TRBV6-3 and TRBJ2-3, with no confident D gene call. CDR3 reads: CASSPHDTQYF. The nucleotide sequence reads TGTGCCAGCAGCCCCCATGATACGCAGTATTTT.